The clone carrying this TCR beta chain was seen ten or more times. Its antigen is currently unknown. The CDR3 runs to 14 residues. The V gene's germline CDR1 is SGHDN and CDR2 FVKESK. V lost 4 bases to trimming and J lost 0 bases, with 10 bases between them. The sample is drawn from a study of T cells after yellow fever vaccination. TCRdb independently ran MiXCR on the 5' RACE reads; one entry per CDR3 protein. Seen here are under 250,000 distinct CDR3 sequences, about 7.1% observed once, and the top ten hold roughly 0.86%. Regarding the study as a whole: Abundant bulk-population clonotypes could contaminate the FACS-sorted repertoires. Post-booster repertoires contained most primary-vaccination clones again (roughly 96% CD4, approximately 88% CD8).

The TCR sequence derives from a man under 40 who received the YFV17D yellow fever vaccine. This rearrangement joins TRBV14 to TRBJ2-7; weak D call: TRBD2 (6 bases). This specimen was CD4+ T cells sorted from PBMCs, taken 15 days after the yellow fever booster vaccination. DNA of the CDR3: TGTGCCAGCAGCCGGCGGGGAAACTCCTACGAGCAGTACTTC. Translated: CASSRRGNSYEQYF.